These 10 T cell receptor beta chains share one sample of origin, sequenced in a study of OX40 agonist ivuxolimab in advanced cancers. Assay used: immunoSEQ multiplex PCR; TCRdb lists only in-frame clones, some missing. In the table there are tens of thousands of clones, roughly 80% of which are singletons. Sequenced here: CD4+ or CD8+ T cells sorted from blood, sampled in a trial of the OX40 agonist ivuxolimab. The receptors were sampled from an adult with an advanced solid tumor such as melanoma, head and neck, liver or kidney cancer.

This sequence joins TRBV9 and TRBJ2-3, with TRBD2 matching 12 bases. The CDR3 runs 16 residues. The germline V gene encodes CDR1 SGDLS and CDR2 YYNGEE. Losses at the gene ends were 5 bases for V and 2 bases for J; bases not matched to a gene: 6. DNA for the CDR3: TGTGCCAGCAGTGAGACTAGCGGGGGAACCACAGATACGCAGTATTTT. It yields the protein CASSETSGGTTDTQYF.

The table lists this clone with a count of one. At the DNA level, this CDR3 is encoded by other sequences in the same sample as well. The chain uses TRBV11-2 and TRBJ1-5; no clear D gene. Germline lookup yields CDR1 SGHAT and CDR2 FQNNGV. V lost 4 bases to trimming and J lost 2 bases, with 9 bases between them. This CDR3 contains 14 residues. As DNA, the CDR3 is TGTGCCAGCAGCTCCACCAATGGCAATCAGCCCCAGCATTTT. Protein product: CASSSTNGNQPQHF.

The DNA of the CDR3 is TGTGCCATCAGTGACCCGGGGGGACAGCAGTTCTTC. Its protein product is CAISDPGGQQFF. This sequence joins TRBV10-3 and TRBJ2-1; TRBD2 aligns across 7 bases. Germline V gene sequence: CDR1 ENHRY, CDR2 SYGVKD. The CDR3 is made up of 12 amino acids. The J segment lost 11 bases and the V segment lost 3 bases, leaving 4 bases of the junction unmatched.

Only one count was recorded for this clone. V gene TRBV2 combines with J gene TRBJ2-7, with 9 bases aligning to TRBD1. This CDR3 has 16 amino acids. The germline V gene has CDR1 SNHLY and CDR2 FYNNEI. J lost 1 base, V lost 5 bases, and 9 bases had no gene match. The CDR3 spells CASSLPTGGPSYEQYF. The CDR3, as DNA: TGTGCCAGCAGTCTACCCACAGGGGGCCCTTCCTACGAGCAGTACTTC.

This clone showed up just once. The chain combines TRBV11-2 with TRBJ2-1, with TRBD1 as a possible D gene (5 bases). Trimming took off 5 bases at V and 0 bases at J, with 11 bases between the two ends. The CDR3 is 15 amino acids. The germline CDR1 and CDR2 sequences are SGHAT and FQNNGV. CDR3 sequence reads: CASSPRQSSYNEQFF. CDR3 in DNA: TGTGCCAGCAGCCCAAGACAGTCCTCCTACAATGAGCAGTTCTTC.

The chain employs TRBV30 and TRBJ1-2, with 10 bases fitting TRBD1. The CDR3 extends over 14 amino acids. Germline CDR1 GTSNPN, CDR2 SVGIG (reference sequence). V dropped 2 bases and J dropped 7; count of bases not matched to a gene: 7. CDR3 nucleotides: TGTGCCTGGAGTTGGACAGGGGGGAGTAGTGGCTACACCTTC. Its translation: CAWSWTGGSSGYTF.

This chain links TRBV5-5 with TRBJ1-3; no definite D call. Germline assignment: CDR1 SGHKS and CDR2 YYEKEE (reference sequence). The CDR3 runs to 15 residues. Trimming stripped 3 bases from V and 3 bases from J, with 13 bases between. CDR3 sequence reads: CASSWVEDFGNTIYF. The CDR3 region has the DNA TGTGCCAGCAGCTGGGTTGAAGACTTTGGAAACACCATATATTTT.

This clone has a single count. J is TRBJ2-1 and V is TRBV6-1, with TRBD2 identical over 15 bases. Looked up from germline, CDR1 is MNHNS and CDR2 is SASEGT. V was pared by 5 bases and J by 15 bases, with 11 bases of the junction left unmatched. This CDR3 region has 15 residues. The CDR3: CASSSTGLAGGPWFF. The CDR3 DNA sequence: TGTGCCAGCAGTTCAACCGGACTAGCGGGGGGGCCGTGGTTCTTC.

This clone was seen once. The V gene is TRBV6-5, the J gene TRBJ1-5, with 10 nucleotides matching TRBD1. V lost 4 bases, J lost 6 bases, and 3 bases stayed unmatched. The CDR3 is 14 amino acids. Germline lookup yields CDR1 MNHEY and CDR2 SVGAGI. The CDR3 DNA reads as TGTGCCAGCAGTTGGACAGGGGGAATTCAGCCCCAGCATTTT. As protein: CASSWTGGIQPQHF.

The CDR3 spells CASSQGEGERSPLHF. Here the CDR3 DNA reads TGTGCCAGCAGCCAAGGTGAAGGGGAGAGGTCACCCCTCCACTTT. V usage is TRBV4-2 and J usage is TRBJ1-6, with D tentatively TRBD1 (5 bases). The CDR3 has 15 residues. Germline CDR1 LGHNA, CDR2 YNFKEQ. The V and J ends lost 1 base and 10 bases respectively, with 14 bases between them.